The T cell receptor beta chain under discussion was sequenced for a study of cytotoxic CD8 clonotypes in ibrutinib-treated CLL (dated by TCRdb to 2020 to 2022). Regarding the study in general: The cohort was composed of under 12 relapsed/refractory and roughly 14 treatment-naive patients; IGHV unmutated status was identified in around 17 patients. Responses were partial in 24 patients and complete in 2; after median approximately 66 months follow-up, roughly 14 stayed in remission and 12 progressed. Samples at response were collected after a median of about 12 months of treatment, with a range of roughly 6 to 40 months. An average of about 250,000 productive templates and some 99,000 productive rearrangements was obtained per sample. Longitudinal samples were available for about 30% of the 86 trial participants. Cryopreserved peripheral blood mononuclear cells were obtained before treatment, at response, and at either sustained remission or disease progression. Every remission and progressive disease sample was obtained while ibrutinib was still being received by the patients.

A MiSeq instrument was used for deep resolution sequencing, which targeted depths ranging from 1 in 1 million up to 1 in 200,000 T cells, with coverage averaging 10x for each clonotype. The immunoSEQ hsTCRB Kit was used to generate TCR beta libraries. On the authors' methods: ImmunoSEQ Data Assistant and ImmunoSEQ Analyzer were used for data analysis, and V, D and J genes were assigned according to IMGT definitions. Clonality, which ranges from 0 to 1, was calculated by subtracting the normalized Shannon entropy of productive rearrangement frequencies from one. Public clonotype analysis was restricted to overrepresented clonotypes comprising at least 0.05% of each patient's repertoire. Some twelve age-matched healthy donor repertoires from immuneACCESS were used as controls for clonality. TCRdb mirrors the immuneACCESS table, restricted to in-frame sequences. Some clones are absent from its copies; in checked studies, under half trace to an unresolved V gene, and the reason for the others is unknown. V, J and clone size derive from that table, while D and trimming were established from the DNA sequence. The sample table holds more than 70,000 clones, of which 70% to 80% were seen once. Jointly, the top ten make up around 4.8% of the sample.

Overall results and qualifications from the work: Baseline clonality exceeded that of age-matched healthy donors and correlated strongly with circulating CD8+ T-cell counts. Clonality rose at ibrutinib response, remained stable during sustained remission, and dropped back toward baseline at progression. Sustained-remission and progressing patients did not have matched sampling times, and lymph node repertoires were not examined. Public clonotypes were found to be uncommon and were observed to contract or remain stable during treatment; the increase in clonality was shown to reflect expansion of private clonotypes at ibrutinib response.

On this clone itself: Its binding antigen is unknown. There are no base qualities to consult, and no much larger clone falls within one base.

The meaning of the sample's time point label: about a year on ibrutinib. For TCR beta library preparation, roughly 2 micrograms of genomic DNA were extracted from the cryopreserved PBMCs. Longitudinal blood samples from CLL patients on ibrutinib monotherapy underwent high-throughput TCR beta sequencing. Patients were enrolled in a phase 2 open-label single-center ibrutinib monotherapy trial. The germline V gene supplies CDR1 MNHEY and CDR2 SVGAGI. Compared with germline, V lacks 6 bases and J lacks 5 bases; bases without a gene match: 5. The CDR3, cysteine through phenylalanine, is 13 amino acids long. Just the 39-base CDR3 DNA is kept, in frame starting at base 1.

This sequence originates from a human donor with chronic lymphocytic leukemia. This specimen was PBMCs, taken after 12 months of ibrutinib treatment. The V and J genes are TRBV6-5 and TRBJ1-2; 8 central nucleotides agree with TRBD1. The sequence in DNA is TGTGCCAGCAGCCCGGACAGGGTTTATGGCTACACCTTC. Translated, it gives CASSPDRVYGYTF.